The 27 T cell receptor beta chains listed next were all sequenced from one sample in a study of blood T cell repertoires in COVID-19. Profiled with immunoSEQ multiplex PCR; TCRdb holds only in-frame clones, not every one. The sample lists tens of thousands of clones; over 85% were seen once. Sequences were obtained from peripheral blood. These receptors came from an elderly man with acute or convalescent COVID-19.

V and J are TRBV19 and TRBJ1-2, with 7 bases identical to TRBD1. The germline CDR1 and CDR2 sequences are LNHDA and SQIVND (reference sequence). The trim removed 5 bases at V and 8 bases at J, leaving 20 bases unmatched. The CDR3 totals 17 residues. In DNA, the CDR3 is TGTGCCAGTAGTTCACCGGGACAGCCGGGGTACGTTGGAGGCTACACCTTC. Its translation is CASSSPGQPGYVGGYTF. Supplemented by reference TRBV19 and TRBJ1-2, the full variable domain reads DGGITQSPKYLFRKEGQNVTLSCEQNLNHDAMYWYRQDPGQGLRLIYYSQIVNDFQKGDIAEGYSVSREKKESFPLTVTSAQKNPTAFYLCASSSPGQPGYVGGYTFGSGTRLTVV.

V usage is TRBV5-1 and J usage is TRBJ1-6; D is undetermined. From germline, CDR1 is SGHRS and CDR2 YFSETQ. This CDR3 spans 15 amino acids. The ends were cut back, 4 bases at V and 0 bases at J, with 8 bases in the middle. The CDR3 protein is CASSQEGSYNSPLHF. In DNA, the CDR3 is TGCGCCAGCAGCCAGGAGGGCTCCTATAATTCACCCCTCCACTTT.

As DNA, the CDR3 is TGTGCCTGGAGTGTACCAGGGGTCTTCGGTTCACCCCTCCACTTT. Translating gives CAWSVPGVFGSPLHF. The genes are TRBV30 and TRBJ1-6, with D maybe TRBD1 (6 bases). The germline CDR1 and CDR2 sequences are GTSNPN and SVGIG (reference sequence). Trimming took 0 bases from V and 9 from J, leaving 15 bases between them. The CDR3 runs 15 residues. The full variable domain, its missing parts supplied by reference TRBV30 and TRBJ1-6, is SQTIHQWPATLVQPVGSPLSLECTVEGTSNPNLYWYRQAAGRGLQLLFYSVGIGQISSEVPQNLSASRPQDRQFILSSKKLLLSDSGFYLCAWSVPGVFGSPLHFGNGTRLTVT.

J is TRBJ1-1 and V is TRBV6-5, with D possibly TRBD1 on 6 matching bases. CDR1 MNHEY and CDR2 SVGAGI come from the germline V gene. Trimming left V 2 bases short and J 4 bases short, with 11 bases between. CDR3 length: 14 amino acids. The CDR3 sequence: CASSYGRGFTEAFF. In DNA form, the CDR3 reads TGTGCCAGCAGTTACGGCAGGGGCTTCACTGAAGCTTTCTTT.

V gene TRBV7-9 combines with J gene TRBJ1-6; TRBD1 matches at 7 bases. Germline CDR1 and CDR2: SEHNR and FQNEAQ (reference sequence). This CDR3 has 13 amino acids. J gave up 8 bases and V 7 bases, and 5 bases lay outside the gene matches. CDR3 sequence reads: CASNRQGDSPLHF. As DNA, the CDR3 is TGTGCCAGCAACCGACAGGGTGATTCACCCCTCCACTTT.

The rearrangement joins TRBV19 to TRBJ1-1; a possible D gene is TRBD1 (5 bases). The CDR3 contains 14 residues. The germline V gene has CDR1 LNHDA and CDR2 SQIVND (reference sequence). V lost 3 bases and J lost 1, with 9 bases in between. The CDR3 sequence is CASSMRRGNTEAFF. Written as DNA, the CDR3 is TGTGCCAGTAGTATGCGGAGGGGGAACACTGAAGCTTTCTTT.

The chain links TRBV19 to TRBJ1-1; the match to TRBD1 covers 7 bases. CDR1 and CDR2 (germline): LNHDA, SQIVND (reference sequence). The CDR3 totals 16 residues. V was pared by 5 bases and J by 4 bases, with 13 bases of the junction left unmatched. The CDR3 nucleotides read TGTGCCAGTAGTTCTATATCAGCACAGGGGACCACTGAAGCTTTCTTT. It encodes CASSSISAQGTTEAFF.

The chain uses TRBV6-5 and TRBJ2-7; 7 bases agree with TRBD1. Germline CDR1 reads MNHEY; CDR2 reads SVGAGI. Trimming cost V 6 bases and J 0 bases; bases outside gene matches: 5. The length of the CDR3 is 14 residues. CDR3 residues: CASRQTGSSYEQYF. The CDR3, as DNA: TGTGCCAGCAGACAGACAGGGAGCTCCTACGAGCAGTACTTC.

The rearrangement uses TRBV27 and TRBJ2-7; 7 bases agree with TRBD1. V lost 0 bases, J lost 1 base, and 27 bases stayed unmatched. CDR3 length: 23 residues. Germline CDR1 MNHEY, CDR2 SMNVEV (reference sequence). The CDR3 nucleotides are TGTGCCAGCAGTTTATCCCACCCTGGACAGGACCACCTTGGACTCACTCGTTCCTACGAGCAGTACTTC. Amino acids: CASSLSHPGQDHLGLTRSYEQYF.

The genes are TRBV6-5 and TRBJ1-6, with D perhaps matching TRBD1 (6 bases). V shed 6 bases and J shed 5 bases, with 11 bases lying between them. The CDR3 runs 14 residues. The germline CDR1 and CDR2 sequences are MNHEY and SVGAGI. Here the CDR3 reads CASRPGTNNSPLHF. The CDR3 coding sequence is TGTGCCAGCAGGCCCGGGACAAATAATTCACCCCTCCACTTT.

This rearrangement joins TRBV19 to TRBJ1-5, with 11 nucleotides matching TRBD1. From germline, CDR1 is LNHDA and CDR2 SQIVND (reference sequence). After removal of 6 bases from V and 0 bases from J, the junction contained 4 bases not matched to a gene. The CDR3 length is 16 residues. Here the CDR3 reads CASRDRGPYSNQPQHF. CDR3 in DNA: TGTGCCAGTAGGGACAGGGGGCCTTATAGCAATCAGCCCCAGCATTTT.

The CDR3 sequence: CASSFIQASHGYTF. The CDR3 nucleotides read TGTGCCAGCAGTTTCATACAGGCTTCCCATGGCTACACCTTC. V gene TRBV27 combines with J gene TRBJ1-2, with D possibly being TRBD1 (5 bases). Germline V gene lookup returns CDR1 MNHEY and CDR2 SMNVEV (reference sequence). Trimming cost V 3 bases and J 6 bases, with 14 bases left between them. The CDR3 has 14 residues.

The rearrangement uses TRBV12-3 or TRBV12-4 and TRBJ1-2; TRBD1 is a possible D gene (6 bases). V was cut by 3 bases and J by 7 bases, with 12 bases left in between. There are 13 residues in the CDR3. CDR3: CASSLGAAFGYTF. The CDR3 DNA is TGTGCCAGCAGTTTGGGGGCAGCCTTTGGCTACACCTTC.

The chain combines TRBV24-1 with TRBJ2-7; 7 nucleotides agree with TRBD1. The V segment lost 7 bases and the J segment 3 bases; nucleotides outside the gene matches: 5. CDR3 length: 13 amino acids. CDR1 and CDR2 from the germline V gene are KGHDR and SFDVKD. The DNA of the CDR3 is TGTGCCACCAGAGCCTCAGGGGGCTACGAGCAGTACTTC. Residues: CATRASGGYEQYF.

This clone occurred once. V gene TRBV18 combines with J gene TRBJ1-5, with 8 bases lining up with TRBD1. V lost 2 bases, J lost 3 bases, and 3 bases stayed unmatched. This CDR3 contains 15 residues. Germline V gene data show CDR1 as KGHSH and CDR2 as LQKENI. The CDR3 DNA reads TGTGCCAGCTCACCAAAGACAGGGGCCAATCAGCCCCAGCATTTT. Protein product: CASSPKTGANQPQHF.

The CDR3 nucleotides are TGTGCCAGCAGCGTAGTGCGGGGGATGAGCAATCAGCCCCAGCATTTT. As protein: CASSVVRGMSNQPQHF. The rearrangement links TRBV9 to TRBJ1-5; a weak D match, TRBD1 (5 bases). Between the trimmed V and J ends, which lost 0 bases and 1 base, there was a span of 11 bases. The CDR3 totals 16 residues. Germline V gene sequence: CDR1 SGDLS, CDR2 YYNGEE.

This clone came up once. V and J are TRBV5-1 and TRBJ1-4; 10 bases agree with TRBD1. V lost 4 bases, J lost 4 bases, and 7 bases stayed unmatched. Germline-derived CDR1 and CDR2 are SGHRS and YFSETQ. The CDR3 is 16 residues long. The CDR3 nucleotides read TGCGCCAGCAGCGACCGGGACAGGGGCTTTAATGAAAAACTGTTTTTT. Its protein product is CASSDRDRGFNEKLFF.

The V call is TRBV19, the J call TRBJ1-3, with 9 nucleotides matching TRBD1. Germline lookup yields CDR1 LNHDA and CDR2 SQIVND (reference sequence). The CDR3 length is 19 residues. V gave up 7 bases and J gave up 0 bases; unmatched junction bases: 16. The CDR3 region is CASTPRGTGTSLSGNTIYF. CDR3 nucleotide sequence: TGTGCCAGTACCCCGCGGGGGACAGGGACCTCTCTCTCTGGAAACACCATATATTTT.

This clone was seen once. The chain is built from TRBV28 and TRBJ1-1; TRBD1 agrees at 8 bases. V shed 5 bases and J 1 base; nucleotides not matched to a gene: 6. This CDR3 has 15 amino acids. Germline V gene data show CDR1 as MDHEN and CDR2 as SYDVKM. CDR3 region: CASSPPTGENTEAFF. Written as DNA, the CDR3 is TGTGCCAGCAGTCCTCCGACAGGGGAGAACACTGAAGCTTTCTTT.

The chain links TRBV30 to TRBJ2-3; a possible D gene is TRBD1 (6 bases). Germline V lookup: CDR1 GTSNPN, CDR2 SVGIG (reference sequence). Trimming stripped 4 bases from V and 3 bases from J, with 17 bases between. The CDR3 runs 15 residues. Here the CDR3 DNA reads TGTGCCTGGAATAGACAGGTTCGAATGACAGATACGCAGTATTTT. This encodes CAWNRQVRMTDTQYF. Supplemented by reference TRBV30 and TRBJ2-3, the full variable domain reads SQTIHQWPATLVQPVGSPLSLECTVEGTSNPNLYWYRQAAGRGLQLLFYSVGIGQISSEVPQNLSASRPQDRQFILSSKKLLLSDSGFYLCAWNRQVRMTDTQYFGPGTRLTVL.

The V gene is TRBV29-1, the J gene TRBJ2-7; tentatively, D is TRBD1 (6 bases). Germline assignment: CDR1 SQVTM and CDR2 ANQGSEA. Trimming shortened V by 4 bases and J by 3 bases, and 19 bases separated the two germline ends. This CDR3 is 15 amino acids long. The CDR3 DNA sequence: TGCAGCGTTGCACCTTCCACAGGGTCGGGCTACGAGCAGTACTTC. It translates to CSVAPSTGSGYEQYF.

The rearrangement links TRBV11-2 to TRBJ2-2, with D maybe TRBD2 (6 bases). V was cut by 3 bases and J by 4 bases, with 12 bases left in between. Per the germline V gene, CDR1 is SGHAT and CDR2 is FQNNGV. The CDR3 has 15 amino acids. The CDR3 is CASSLERRATGELFF. The CDR3, as DNA: TGTGCCAGCAGCTTGGAGAGGAGGGCCACCGGGGAGCTGTTTTTT.

This chain connects TRBV12-3 or TRBV12-4 to TRBJ1-5; no reliable D call. V was trimmed by 4 bases and J by 4 bases, leaving 8 bases between them. The CDR3 is 13 amino acids. The CDR3 DNA reads as TGTGCCAGCAGTTGGGCTGGGAATCAGCCCCAGCATTTT. Its protein is CASSWAGNQPQHF.

The chain couples TRBV28 to TRBJ1-4, with 7 bases lining up with TRBD1. The CDR3 totals 15 residues. Germline V gene lookup returns CDR1 MDHEN and CDR2 SYDVKM. After removal of 4 bases from V and 3 bases from J, the junction contained 5 bases not matched to a gene. DNA for the CDR3: TGTGCCAGCAGTTACCCGGGACAGCCTAATGAAAAACTGTTTTTT. Translation gives CASSYPGQPNEKLFF.

V gene TRBV6-6 combines with J gene TRBJ2-5; 9 bases are a match to TRBD1. The germline V gene encodes CDR1 MNHNY and CDR2 SVGAGI (reference sequence). The CDR3 loop spans 15 amino acids. V was pared by 6 bases and J by 0 bases, with 5 bases of the junction left unmatched. The DNA of the CDR3 is TGTGCCAGCAGCGGGGACAGGGCCTACCAAGAGACCCAGTACTTC. The encoded protein is CASSGDRAYQETQYF.

The chain links TRBV10-2 to TRBJ2-3; no firm D call. The germline V and J ends were trimmed by 7 bases and 3 bases, with 11 bases remaining between them. The CDR3 runs to 13 residues. Germline CDR1 WSHSY, CDR2 SAAADI. DNA for the CDR3: TGCGCCAGCATTAGCCAAGGAACAGATACGCAGTATTTT. Its translation is CASISQGTDTQYF.

The chain recombines TRBV27 with TRBJ2-5, with 8 nucleotides matching TRBD1. The CDR3 is 15 amino acids. V shed 4 bases and J 5 bases; nucleotides not matched to a gene: 9. Germline-derived CDR1 and CDR2 are MNHEY and SMNVEV (reference sequence). The CDR3 region has the DNA TGTGCCAGCAGTTCCCTGGACAGGGCTTGGGAGACCCAGTACTTC. Amino acids: CASSSLDRAWETQYF.